These 28 T cell receptor beta chains originate from one sample sequenced in a study of blood T cell repertoires in COVID-19. Data came from immunoSEQ multiplex PCR; TCRdb stores just in-frame clones and leaves some out. The sample has about 260,000 clones, about nine tenths seen once. Material: peripheral blood. These receptors were collected from a woman aged 40 to 50 who had recovered from COVID-19.

The chain uses TRBV6-6 and TRBJ1-5; D unresolved. Trimming cost V 3 bases and J 5 bases, with 11 bases left between them. This CDR3 has 14 residues. Germline V lookup: CDR1 MNHNY, CDR2 SVGAGI (reference sequence). CDR3 region: CASSYIQHDQPQHF. In DNA, the CDR3 is TGTGCCAGCAGTTATATACAGCATGATCAGCCCCAGCATTTT.

The chain has TRBV15 and TRBJ2-3; 10 bases are a match to TRBD2. The V and J ends lost 5 bases and 2 bases, in that order; junction bases with no gene match: 4. The CDR3 runs to 15 residues. Germline V gene data show CDR1 as LNHNV and CDR2 as YYDKDF (reference sequence). This CDR3 is CATSRGLAATDTQYF. CDR3 DNA sequence: TGTGCCACCAGCCGCGGACTAGCGGCCACAGATACGCAGTATTTT.

The chain links TRBV5-4 to TRBJ1-1, with D tentatively TRBD1 (6 bases). This CDR3 comprises 16 residues. CDR1 and CDR2 (germline): SGHNT, YYREEE (reference sequence). The V gene lost 4 bases and the J gene lost 0 bases, with 16 bases spanning the gap. The CDR3 sequence: CASSRGGDLLNTEAFF. In DNA, the CDR3 is TGTGCCAGCAGCCGAGGGGGGGACCTTTTGAACACTGAAGCTTTCTTT.

This clone was seen only once. The rearrangement links TRBV7-6 to TRBJ2-7; a weak D match, TRBD2 (5 bases). The CDR3 has 14 amino acids. V was pared by 6 bases and J by 2 bases, with 14 bases between. Germline loops: CDR1 SGHVS, CDR2 FNYEAQ. This CDR3 reads CASRPSGLAYEQYF. The CDR3 bases are TGTGCCAGCAGGCCTTCGGGGTTGGCCTACGAGCAGTACTTC.

This clone has just one count. The J gene is TRBJ1-3, the V gene TRBV6-6; TRBD1 might be the D (6 bases). Germline values: CDR1 MNHNY, CDR2 SVGAGI (reference sequence). V dropped 0 bases and J dropped 2 bases, with 8 bases sitting between them. The CDR3 is 15 residues long. The CDR3 reads CASSYSSGAGNTIYF. CDR3 DNA: TGTGCCAGCAGTTACTCATCAGGGGCTGGAAACACCATATATTTT.

The V and J genes are TRBV4-3 and TRBJ1-1; unclear D gene. This CDR3 region has 15 residues. V was clipped by 2 bases and J by 1 base, with 11 bases between them. In germline, CDR1 is LGHNA, CDR2 YSLEER. The CDR3 protein is CASSQTVAGNTEAFF. In nucleotides, the CDR3 is TGCGCCAGCAGCCAAACCGTTGCAGGGAACACTGAAGCTTTCTTT.

The gene calls are TRBV2 and TRBJ1-1; 12 nucleotides line up with TRBD1. The CDR3 sequence is 19 residues long. V dropped 5 bases and J dropped 7; count of bases not matched to a gene: 20. The germline CDR1 and CDR2 sequences are SNHLY and FYNNEI. In DNA, the CDR3 is TGTGCCAGCAGTAATCCCGCGGCCCCGGGACAGGGGGCGGTCGGTGAAGCTTTCTTT. It encodes CASSNPAAPGQGAVGEAFF.

The chain recombines TRBV7-8 with TRBJ2-5; TRBD1 agrees at 9 bases. CDR1 is SGHVS and CDR2 is FQNEAQ in the germline V gene. The CDR3 runs 16 residues. With V trimmed by 1 base and J by 6 bases, 9 bases remained unmatched. In nucleotides, the CDR3 is TGTGCCAGCAGCTTAGGAGGTGGGACAGGGAAGAAGACCCAGTACTTC. Translation gives CASSLGGGTGKKTQYF.

The genes are TRBV19 and TRBJ1-4; perhaps TRBD1 as D (6 bases). Germline V gene lookup returns CDR1 LNHDA and CDR2 SQIVND (reference sequence). The CDR3 is 18 amino acids. The ends were cut back, 4 bases at V and 4 bases at J, with 22 bases in the middle. CDR3 coding DNA: TGTGCCAGTAGTACGCGGGGGCTGACTACAGGGATTAATGAAAAACTGTTTTTT. Its translation: CASSTRGLTTGINEKLFF.

This chain connects TRBV27 to TRBJ1-4, with D maybe TRBD1 (5 bases). This CDR3 has 16 amino acids. V was cut by 5 bases and J by 0 bases, with 13 bases left in between. CDR1 MNHEY and CDR2 SMNVEV come from the germline V gene (reference sequence). CDR3 amino acids: CASSPRQTPTNEKLFF. Here the CDR3 DNA reads TGTGCCAGCAGTCCCAGACAGACTCCAACTAATGAAAAACTGTTTTTT.

The chain has TRBV2 and TRBJ2-5; TRBD2 is a possible D gene (6 bases). Germline-derived CDR1 and CDR2 are SNHLY and FYNNEI. CDR3 length equals 16 residues. V dropped 1 base and J dropped 2 bases, with 14 bases sitting between them. CDR3 amino acids: CASSEVRGLAQETQYF. The CDR3 coding sequence is TGTGCCAGCAGTGAAGTTCGGGGACTGGCACAAGAGACCCAGTACTTC.

The chain links TRBV18 to TRBJ2-1; 9 nucleotides line up with TRBD2. The CDR3 spans 16 residues. The V gene's germline CDR1 is KGHSH and CDR2 LQKENI. Trimming cost V 3 bases and J 0 bases; bases outside gene matches: 3. The CDR3 nucleotides are TGTGCCAGCTCACCTAGCGGGGGCAGCTCCTACAATGAGCAGTTCTTC. This translates into CASSPSGGSSYNEQFF.

The chain links TRBV3-1 (or the pseudogene TRBV3-2) to TRBJ2-5, with 7 positions matching TRBD2. V was clipped by 3 bases and J by 1 base; unmatched bases: 8. This CDR3 has 16 residues. The germline CDR1 and CDR2 sequences are LGHDT and YNNKEL (reference sequence). CDR3 sequence (DNA): TGTGCCAGCAGCCACGAGGGGAGGGGAATCCAAGAGACCCAGTACTTC. Translated, it gives CASSHEGRGIQETQYF.

The V gene is TRBV6-1, the J gene TRBJ2-5; 9 nucleotides align to TRBD2. The length of the CDR3 is 18 residues. V shed 3 bases and J 4 bases; nucleotides not matched to a gene: 15. Germline CDR1 MNHNS, CDR2 SASEGT. This chain's CDR3 is CASSDSVAGAAPLETQYF. The CDR3 DNA follows: TGTGCCAGCAGTGATTCCGTAGCGGGGGCCGCCCCCTTAGAGACCCAGTACTTC.

The V and J genes are TRBV27 and TRBJ1-6, with D unclear. V was trimmed by 5 bases and J by 3 bases, leaving 8 bases between them. Germline V gene data show CDR1 as MNHEY and CDR2 as SMNVEV (reference sequence). The CDR3 extends over 14 amino acids. In DNA form, the CDR3 reads TGTGCCAGCAGTCTACGGGACTATAATTCACCCCTCCACTTT. It is translated as CASSLRDYNSPLHF.

V is TRBV30 and J is TRBJ1-3, with no clear D. Between the trimmed V and J ends, which lost 2 bases and 2 bases, there was a span of 7 bases. CDR1 is GTSNPN, CDR2 SVGIG, per germline (reference sequence). CDR3 length: 13 residues. DNA of the CDR3: TGTGCCTGGAGTTCAGGCACTGGAAACACCATATATTTT. Translating it yields CAWSSGTGNTIYF.

This rearrangement joins TRBV5-5 to TRBJ1-2; 7 bases line up with TRBD1. CDR1 and CDR2 from the germline V gene are SGHKS and YYEKEE (reference sequence). The V gene end was trimmed by 4 bases and the J gene end by 8 bases; junction bases not matched to a gene: 20. CDR3 length: 17 amino acids. The CDR3 region has the DNA TGTGCCAGCAGCCCGGGGCCGACAGGGATAACTTTTCGGGGCTACACCTTC. It is translated as CASSPGPTGITFRGYTF.

This clone was seen just once. J is TRBJ1-2 and V is TRBV30; 7 bases are shared with TRBD1. The V gene end was trimmed by 2 bases and the J gene end by 8 bases; junction bases not matched to a gene: 5. This CDR3 contains 12 residues. Per the germline V gene, CDR1 is GTSNPN and CDR2 is SVGIG (reference sequence). The DNA for the CDR3 is TGTGCCTGGAGTCAAGACAGGGAGGGCTACACCTTC. This gives the protein CAWSQDREGYTF.

CDR3 DNA: TGTGCCAGCAGCCCCCGAGGCCGCCAAGAGACCCAGTACTTC. Translating gives CASSPRGRQETQYF. The rearrangement joins TRBV3-1 (or the pseudogene TRBV3-2) to TRBJ2-5, with D hard to call. Germline CDR1 is LGHDT and CDR2 is YNNKEL (reference sequence). The germline V and J ends were trimmed by 4 bases and 1 base, with 10 bases remaining between them. The CDR3 length is 14 residues.

This rearrangement joins TRBV5-1 to TRBJ2-5; 7 bases map to TRBD2. The ends lost 3 bases at V and 1 base at J; junction bases unmatched: 6. The CDR3 spans 15 residues. Germline CDR1 reads SGHRS; CDR2 reads YFSETQ. The CDR3 DNA follows: TGCGCCAGCAGCTCCCTGCGGGGGACCCAAGAGACCCAGTACTTC. This sequence encodes CASSSLRGTQETQYF.

V gene TRBV2 combines with J gene TRBJ1-2; the D gene is possibly TRBD1 (5 bases). CDR1 is SNHLY, CDR2 FYNNEI, per germline. The V end lost 6 bases, the J end lost 2 bases, and 10 bases lay between the germline ends. The CDR3 totals 13 residues. The DNA of the CDR3 is TGTGCCAGCAGGCAGACAGAGAACTATGGCTACACCTTC. Amino acids: CASRQTENYGYTF.

J is TRBJ2-5 and V is TRBV10-2; 9 bases are shared with TRBD2. Germline V lookup: CDR1 WSHSY, CDR2 SAAADI. J was trimmed by 5 bases and V by 3 bases; bases with no gene match: 7. The CDR3 totals 15 residues. CDR3 DNA: TGCGCCAGCAGTGATAGTAGACTAGCGGCGGAGACCCAGTACTTC. Its protein is CASSDSRLAAETQYF.

This chain uses TRBV5-1 with TRBJ2-1; D perhaps matches TRBD1 (6 bases). The germline gives CDR1 SGHRS, CDR2 YFSETQ. CDR3 length: 16 residues. Trimming removed 3 bases at V and 2 bases at J, with 15 bases between. The CDR3 loop is CASSSPYRTAYNEQFF. The CDR3 coding sequence is TGCGCCAGCAGCTCCCCTTATCGGACAGCCTACAATGAGCAGTTCTTC.

This rearrangement joins TRBV2 to TRBJ2-2, with 8 bases lining up with TRBD1. CDR3 length equals 15 residues. Germline V gives CDR1 SNHLY, CDR2 FYNNEI. The J segment lost 5 bases and the V segment lost 5 bases, leaving 7 bases of the junction unmatched. CDR3: CASSMTGASTGELFF. The CDR3 nucleotides read TGTGCCAGCAGTATGACAGGGGCGAGTACCGGGGAGCTGTTTTTT.

The rearrangement links TRBV5-1 to TRBJ2-7; a weak D match, TRBD1 (5 bases). Germline V lookup: CDR1 SGHRS, CDR2 YFSETQ. The CDR3 is 14 residues long. V was clipped by 2 bases and J by 3 bases, with 12 bases between them. In DNA form, the CDR3 reads TGCGCCAGCAGCTTAAATACCAGGGTCTACGAGCAGTACTTC. Amino acid sequence: CASSLNTRVYEQYF.

CDR3 sequence: CASSLGRQGTYNSPLHF. CDR3 DNA sequence: TGCGCCAGCAGCTTGGGAAGACAGGGGACCTATAATTCACCCCTCCACTTT. The chain couples TRBV5-1 to TRBJ1-6; 8 positions match TRBD1. Germline V gene sequence: CDR1 SGHRS, CDR2 YFSETQ. This CDR3 contains 17 residues. V trimming: 0 bases; J trimming: 2 bases; junction bases outside the gene matches: 4.

The V call is TRBV15, the J call TRBJ2-7; D might be TRBD1 (6 bases). CDR1 LNHNV and CDR2 YYDKDF come from the germline V gene (reference sequence). Between the trimmed V and J ends, which lost 2 bases and 2 bases, there was a span of 13 bases. This CDR3 has 15 amino acids. The CDR3 loop reads CATSRKQAGAYEQYF. The CDR3 nucleotides are TGTGCCACCAGCAGAAAACAAGCAGGGGCCTACGAGCAGTACTTC.

This chain uses TRBV7-8 with TRBJ2-7; D unresolved. The CDR3 is made up of 17 amino acids. The V and J ends lost 5 bases and 2 bases respectively, with 22 bases between them. The germline CDR1 and CDR2 sequences are SGHVS and FQNEAQ. The CDR3 region is CASSTPRRGSGTYEQYF. For the CDR3, the DNA is TGTGCCAGCAGCACCCCCCGCAGAGGAAGTGGCACCTACGAGCAGTACTTC.